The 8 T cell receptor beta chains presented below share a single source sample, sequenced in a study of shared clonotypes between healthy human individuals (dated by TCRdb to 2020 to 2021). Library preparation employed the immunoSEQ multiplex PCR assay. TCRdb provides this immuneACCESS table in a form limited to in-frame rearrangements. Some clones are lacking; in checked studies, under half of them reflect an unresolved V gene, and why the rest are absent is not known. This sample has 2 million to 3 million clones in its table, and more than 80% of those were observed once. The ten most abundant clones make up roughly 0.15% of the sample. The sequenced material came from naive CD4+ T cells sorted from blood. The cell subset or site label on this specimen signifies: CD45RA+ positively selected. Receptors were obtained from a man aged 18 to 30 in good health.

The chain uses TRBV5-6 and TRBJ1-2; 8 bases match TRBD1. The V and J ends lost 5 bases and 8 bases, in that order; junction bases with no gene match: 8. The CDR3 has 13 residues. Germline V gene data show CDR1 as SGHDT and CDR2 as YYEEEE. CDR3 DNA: TGTGCCAGCAGTTTGCAGGGGGCCTGGGGCTACACCTTC. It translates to CASSLQGAWGYTF.

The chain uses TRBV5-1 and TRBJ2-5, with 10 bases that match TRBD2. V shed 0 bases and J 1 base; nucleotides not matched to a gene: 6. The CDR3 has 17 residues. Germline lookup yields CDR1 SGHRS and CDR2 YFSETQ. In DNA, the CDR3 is TGCGCCAGCAGCTTGGTCGCTAGCGGGGGTCGCCAAGAGACCCAGTACTTC. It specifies CASSLVASGGRQETQYF.

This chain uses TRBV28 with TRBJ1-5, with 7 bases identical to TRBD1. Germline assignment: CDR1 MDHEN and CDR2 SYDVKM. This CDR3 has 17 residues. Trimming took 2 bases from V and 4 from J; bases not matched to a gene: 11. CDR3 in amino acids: CASSLNLGQKGNQPQHF. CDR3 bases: TGTGCCAGCAGTTTAAATCTGGGACAGAAAGGGAATCAGCCCCAGCATTTT.

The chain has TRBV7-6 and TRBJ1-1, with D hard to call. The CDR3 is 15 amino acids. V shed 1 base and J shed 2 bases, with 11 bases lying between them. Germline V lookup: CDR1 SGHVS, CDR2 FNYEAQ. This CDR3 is CASSLGLILNTEAFF. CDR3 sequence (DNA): TGTGCCAGCAGCTTAGGACTTATCTTAAACACTGAAGCTTTCTTT.

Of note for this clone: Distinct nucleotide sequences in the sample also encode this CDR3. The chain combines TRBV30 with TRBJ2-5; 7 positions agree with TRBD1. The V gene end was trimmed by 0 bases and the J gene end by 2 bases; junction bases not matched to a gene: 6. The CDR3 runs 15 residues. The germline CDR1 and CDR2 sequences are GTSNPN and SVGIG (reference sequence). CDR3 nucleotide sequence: TGTGCCTGGAGTGTACAAAGGGGGCTACAAGAGACCCAGTACTTC. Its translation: CAWSVQRGLQETQYF.

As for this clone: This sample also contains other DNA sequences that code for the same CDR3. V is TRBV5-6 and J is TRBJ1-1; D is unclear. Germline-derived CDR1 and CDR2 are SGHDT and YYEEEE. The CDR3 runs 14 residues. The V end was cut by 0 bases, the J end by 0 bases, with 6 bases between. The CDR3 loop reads CASSLAVMNTEAFF. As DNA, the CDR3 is TGTGCCAGCAGCTTGGCAGTAATGAACACTGAAGCTTTCTTT.

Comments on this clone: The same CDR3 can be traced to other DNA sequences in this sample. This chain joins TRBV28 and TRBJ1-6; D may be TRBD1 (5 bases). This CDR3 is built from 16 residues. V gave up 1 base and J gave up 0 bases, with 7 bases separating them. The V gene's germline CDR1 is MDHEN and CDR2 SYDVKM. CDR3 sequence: CASSLSGGSYNSPLHF. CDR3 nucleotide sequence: TGTGCCAGCAGTTTATCCGGGGGCTCCTATAATTCACCCCTCCACTTT.

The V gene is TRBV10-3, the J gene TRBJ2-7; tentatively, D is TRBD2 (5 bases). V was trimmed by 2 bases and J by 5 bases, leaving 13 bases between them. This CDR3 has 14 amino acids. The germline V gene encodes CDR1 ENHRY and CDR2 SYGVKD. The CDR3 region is CAISEEGFLHEQYF. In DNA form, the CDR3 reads TGTGCCATCAGTGAGGAGGGATTCCTCCACGAGCAGTACTTC.